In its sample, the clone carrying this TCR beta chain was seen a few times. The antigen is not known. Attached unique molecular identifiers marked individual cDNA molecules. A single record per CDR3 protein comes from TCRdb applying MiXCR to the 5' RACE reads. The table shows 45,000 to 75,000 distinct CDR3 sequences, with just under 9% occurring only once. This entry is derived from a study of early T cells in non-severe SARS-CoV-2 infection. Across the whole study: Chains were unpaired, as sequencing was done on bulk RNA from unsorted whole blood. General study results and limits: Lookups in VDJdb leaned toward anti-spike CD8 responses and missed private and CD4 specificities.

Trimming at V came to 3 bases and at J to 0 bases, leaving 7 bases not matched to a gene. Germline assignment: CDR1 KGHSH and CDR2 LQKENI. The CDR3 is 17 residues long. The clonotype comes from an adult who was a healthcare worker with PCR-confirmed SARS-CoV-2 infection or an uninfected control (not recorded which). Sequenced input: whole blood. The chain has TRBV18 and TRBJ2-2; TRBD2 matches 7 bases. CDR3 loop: CASSPRLADANTGELFF. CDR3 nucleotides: TGTGCCAGCTCACCTAGACTAGCCGACGCGAACACCGGGGAGCTGTTTTTT.